These 13 T cell receptor beta chains originate from one sample sequenced in a study of blood T cell repertoires in COVID-19. The table came from immunoSEQ multiplex PCR; TCRdb's copy has only in-frame clones and leaves some out. This table holds 55,000 to 75,000 clones, around nine tenths found once. Sample: peripheral blood. These receptors were taken from a human donor with active COVID-19. The donor label of this sample is uncertain.

This clone was seen more than once but under ten times. This chain joins TRBV2 and TRBJ1-3; D is unresolved. V was cut by 6 bases and J by 0 bases, with 12 bases left in between. The CDR3 consists of 15 residues. Germline assignment: CDR1 SNHLY and CDR2 FYNNEI. The CDR3 sequence: CASSVSTSSGNTIYF. In DNA, the CDR3 is TGTGCCAGCAGCGTCAGTACCAGCTCTGGAAACACCATATATTTT.

The chain uses TRBV6-2 or TRBV6-3 and TRBJ2-1; 11 bases are shared with TRBD2. The germline V gene encodes CDR1 MNHEY and CDR2 SVGEGT. V gave up 5 bases and J gave up 4 bases; unmatched junction bases: 4. The CDR3 length is 15 residues. CDR3 loop: CASSLAGGAYNEQFF. Here the CDR3 DNA reads TGTGCCAGCAGTCTAGCGGGGGGAGCTTACAATGAGCAGTTCTTC.

On this clone: At one boundary the junction diverges from the germline segment, which might be a read error. The V and J genes are TRBV30 and TRBJ2-7; 7 bases fit TRBD1. The CDR3 contains 11 residues. The V gene's germline CDR1 is GTSNPN and CDR2 SVGIG (reference sequence). CDR3 in amino acids: CAWSAGTVTSF. In nucleotides, the CDR3 is TGTGCCTGGAGCGCCGGGACAGTGACTTCTTTC. Together with reference TRBV30 and TRBJ2-7, the CDR3 gives the full variable domain: SQTIHQWPATLVQPVGSPLSLECTVEGTSNPNLYWYRQAAGRGLQLLFYSVGIGQISSEVPQNLSASRPQDRQFILSSKKLLLSDSGFYLCAWSAGTVTSFGPGTRLTVT.

This clone appeared a few times. This chain links TRBV2 with TRBJ2-3; the match to TRBD2 covers 10 bases. The J segment lost 1 base and the V segment lost 5 bases, leaving 6 bases of the junction unmatched. The CDR3 spans 16 residues. Germline V gene sequence: CDR1 SNHLY, CDR2 FYNNEI. The CDR3 nucleotides are TGTGCCAGCAGTCTTACCGGGACTAGCGGCACAGATACGCAGTATTTT. It is translated as CASSLTGTSGTDTQYF.

The chain combines TRBV5-1 with TRBJ2-1, with 8 bases fitting TRBD2. V lost 4 bases to trimming and J lost 8 bases; unmatched junction nucleotides: 14. CDR1 and CDR2 (germline): SGHRS, YFSETQ. This CDR3 has 16 residues. CDR3 sequence reads: CASSPDAPGRGHEQFF. CDR3 nucleotide sequence: TGCGCCAGCAGCCCGGACGCCCCCGGGAGGGGCCATGAGCAGTTCTTC.

The chain combines TRBV28 with TRBJ2-3; no clear D. In germline, CDR1 is MDHEN, CDR2 SYDVKM. This CDR3 comprises 19 residues. V was shortened by 2 bases and J by 2 bases, with 23 bases between the two germline ends. This CDR3 is CASSLRPRGKLRNTDTQYF. In nucleotides, the CDR3 is TGTGCCAGCAGTTTACGGCCGCGAGGAAAATTGAGAAACACAGATACGCAGTATTTT.

V is TRBV6-5 and J is TRBJ2-1; D perhaps matches TRBD1 (6 bases). Trimming cost V 5 bases and J 2 bases, with 13 bases left between them. The CDR3 is 15 amino acids. CDR1 is MNHEY, CDR2 SVGAGI, per germline. The CDR3 region has the DNA TGTGCCAGCAGTCCACGAGGACAGACCTACAATGAGCAGTTCTTC. It translates to CASSPRGQTYNEQFF.

The chain couples TRBV11-3 to TRBJ2-1, with a tentative D call TRBD1 (6 bases). Germline-derived CDR1 and CDR2 are SGHNT and YENEEA. Trimming stripped 5 bases from V and 10 bases from J, with 15 bases between. CDR3 length: 13 amino acids. CDR3 sequence reads: CASSPPAGTEQFF. DNA for the CDR3: TGTGCCAGCAGCCCCCCGGCCGGGACAGAGCAGTTCTTC.

This rearrangement joins TRBV3-1 (or the pseudogene TRBV3-2) to TRBJ2-2; TRBD2 is a possible D gene (6 bases). The V end lost 2 bases, the J end lost 4 bases, and 14 bases lay between the germline ends. The CDR3 length is 16 residues. The germline V gene has CDR1 LGHDT and CDR2 YNNKEL (reference sequence). CDR3 sequence reads: CASSQLAGGLTGELFF. The CDR3 DNA reads as TGTGCCAGCAGCCAATTAGCTGGAGGGCTCACCGGGGAGCTGTTTTTT.

This clone was counted only a few times. The chain joins TRBV6-5 to TRBJ2-7, with TRBD2 matching 8 bases. The CDR3 spans 16 residues. Trimming at V came to 0 bases and at J to 2 bases, leaving 6 bases not matched to a gene. The germline CDR1 and CDR2 sequences are MNHEY and SVGAGI. Written as DNA, the CDR3 is TGTGCCAGCAGTTACTCGTACGGGAGGGTTCCCTACGAGCAGTACTTC. Translating gives CASSYSYGRVPYEQYF.

This chain joins TRBV30 and TRBJ1-2, with 10 bases fitting TRBD1. The CDR3 has 14 amino acids. After removal of 2 bases from V and 2 bases from J, the junction contained 2 bases not matched to a gene. Germline assignment: CDR1 GTSNPN and CDR2 SVGIG (reference sequence). The CDR3 loop is CAWSPGQGNYGYTF. CDR3 in DNA: TGTGCCTGGAGTCCGGGACAGGGGAACTATGGCTACACCTTC.

The count of this clone is one. The genes are TRBV7-8 and TRBJ2-1; 12 bases map to TRBD2. The ends lost 4 bases at V and 8 bases at J; junction bases unmatched: 18. Germline V CDR1 and CDR2: SGHVS, FQNEAQ. This CDR3 comprises 19 residues. In DNA, the CDR3 is TGTGCCAGCAGCTCCGGTGGACTAGCGGGGTACTCGTGGAAGGATGAGCAGTTCTTC. Translated: CASSSGGLAGYSWKDEQFF.

The chain recombines TRBV28 with TRBJ1-2, with D perhaps TRBD1 (5 bases). Trimming left V 2 bases short and J 2 bases short, with 18 bases between. The CDR3 covers 17 residues. Germline assignment: CDR1 MDHEN and CDR2 SYDVKM. The CDR3 bases are TGTGCCAGCAGTTTAGCAGGGTTGAGTGGTGGAAACTATGGCTACACCTTC. As protein: CASSLAGLSGGNYGYTF.